These 9 T cell receptor beta chains originate from one sample sequenced in a study of early T cells in non-severe SARS-CoV-2 infection. One entry per CDR3 protein results from TCRdb running MiXCR on the 5' RACE reads. This sample has about 50,000 distinct CDR3 sequences, with around 12% found just once. The sequences come from whole blood, collected at baseline. These receptors came from an adult who was a healthcare worker with PCR-confirmed SARS-CoV-2 infection or an uninfected control (not recorded which).

The rearrangement links TRBV5-4 to TRBJ2-4; D might be TRBD1 or TRBD2, each matching 6 bases. Germline V lookup: CDR1 SGHNT, CDR2 YYREEE (reference sequence). Deletions cut 4 bases from V and 0 bases from J, with 11 bases between. There are 15 residues in the CDR3. The CDR3 protein is CASSAGHLAKNIQYF. The CDR3, as DNA: TGTGCCAGCAGCGCGGGACACCTAGCCAAAAACATTCAGTACTTC.

This chain connects TRBV28 to TRBJ2-1, with D possibly being TRBD1 (6 bases). This CDR3 is built from 13 residues. Looked up from germline, CDR1 is MDHEN and CDR2 is SYDVKM. V was trimmed by 5 bases and J by 8 bases, leaving 13 bases between them. The CDR3 region has the DNA TGTGCCAGCAGTAAGTCAGGGGTCCATGAGCAGTTCTTC. This gives the protein CASSKSGVHEQFF.

CDR3 amino acids: CASSYSGKTYEQYF. CDR3 DNA sequence: TGTGCCAGCAGCTATAGCGGGAAAACCTACGAGCAGTACTTC. J is TRBJ2-7 and V is TRBV7-2, with 8 nucleotides matching TRBD2. The V and J ends lost 4 bases and 2 bases, in that order; junction bases with no gene match: 4. The CDR3 has 14 residues. Germline-derived CDR1 and CDR2 are SGHTA and FQGNSA.

The chain carries TRBV11-2 and TRBJ2-7; D gene uncertain. Between the trimmed V and J ends, which lost 5 bases and 2 bases, there was a span of 13 bases. Germline V gene lookup returns CDR1 SGHAT and CDR2 FQNNGV. The CDR3 is made up of 14 amino acids. The DNA for the CDR3 is TGTGCCAGCAGCCCGGAATCCGTAACCTACGAGCAGTACTTC. This encodes CASSPESVTYEQYF.

This clonotype appeared a few times. The chain is built from TRBV7-2 and TRBJ2-4, with D unresolved. The CDR3 is 14 residues long. Trimming pared 3 bases from V and 8 bases from J, leaving 14 bases between. The germline V gene encodes CDR1 SGHTA and CDR2 FQGNSA. The CDR3 reads CASSFPPLGYIQYF. CDR3 in DNA: TGTGCCAGCAGCTTTCCCCCCCTAGGGTACATTCAGTACTTC.

This clonotype showed up many times. The chain employs TRBV9 and TRBJ2-5; 11 bases agree with TRBD2. J lost 5 bases, V lost 3 bases, and 18 bases had no gene match. The CDR3 runs to 19 residues. In germline, CDR1 is SGDLS, CDR2 YYNGEE. The CDR3 is CASSAWEGLAGPKGETQYF. As DNA, the CDR3 is TGTGCCAGCAGCGCTTGGGAAGGACTAGCGGGCCCCAAGGGGGAGACCCAGTACTTC.

The chain combines TRBV7-2 with TRBJ2-1; D not resolved. Between the trimmed V and J ends, which lost 1 base and 9 bases, there was a span of 13 bases. CDR1 SGHTA and CDR2 FQGNSA come from the germline V gene. The CDR3 consists of 14 residues. In nucleotides, the CDR3 is TGTGCCAGCAGCTTAGGACGGCCCAGTGGTGAGCAGTTCTTC. Its protein product is CASSLGRPSGEQFF. The full variable domain, its missing parts supplied by reference TRBV7-2 and TRBJ2-1, is GAGVSQSPSNKVTEKGKDVELRCDPISGHTALYWYRQSLGQGLEFLIYFQGNSAPDKSGLPSDRFSAERTGGSVSTLTIQRTQQEDSAVYLCASSLGRPSGEQFFGPGTRLTVL.

A few counts support this clonotype. The rearrangement links TRBV7-6 to TRBJ1-1; 7 bases fit TRBD1. Germline V gene lookup returns CDR1 SGHVS and CDR2 FNYEAQ. Trimming took 4 bases from V and 4 from J; bases not matched to a gene: 6. The CDR3 length is 14 residues. The CDR3 DNA is TGTGCCAGCAGCTCGAGGGGGCCCTTCACTGAAGCTTTCTTT. This encodes CASSSRGPFTEAFF.

This sequence joins TRBV11-2 and TRBJ2-7, with D hard to call. CDR3 length equals 11 residues. V dropped 3 bases and J dropped 7 bases, with 7 bases sitting between them. Germline CDR1 reads SGHAT; CDR2 reads FQNNGV. CDR3 bases: TGTGCCAGCAGCTTCTCTCCTGAGCAGTACTTC. Translating it yields CASSFSPEQYF.